The present T cell receptor beta chain was sequenced within a study of cytomegalovirus exposure and HLA in healthy donors. The PCR used 60 Vbeta and 13 Jbeta primers. The data were produced by immunoSEQ multiplex PCR, yet TCRdb's version contains in-frame clones alone and is incomplete. The sample consists of 70,000 or so clones, 68% of them appearing once. The CDR3 is 17 amino acids. Looked up from germline, CDR1 is WNHNN and CDR2 is SYGVQD (reference sequence). The V and J ends lost 2 bases and 1 base respectively, with 17 bases between them. Study observations and caveats: The study listed around 150 cytomegalovirus-associated TCR beta chains. Many donors shared some public TCRs, even though most TCR sequences were rare. A further, later analysis showed that HLA-associated TCR beta chains (compared with equally common others) were more clonally expanded. In presence/absence analyses, roughly uniform sequencing depth across donors was assumed.

This clone occurred a few times. The antigen is unknown. The genes are TRBV10-1 and TRBJ1-1; no reliable D call. The sequence was obtained from a young woman in good health and CMV-seronegative. The sequencing input was PBMCs. This CDR3 reads CASSEETFSDKNTEAFF. In nucleotides, the CDR3 is TGCGCCAGCAGTGAGGAAACCTTTTCAGACAAGAACACTGAAGCTTTCTTT.